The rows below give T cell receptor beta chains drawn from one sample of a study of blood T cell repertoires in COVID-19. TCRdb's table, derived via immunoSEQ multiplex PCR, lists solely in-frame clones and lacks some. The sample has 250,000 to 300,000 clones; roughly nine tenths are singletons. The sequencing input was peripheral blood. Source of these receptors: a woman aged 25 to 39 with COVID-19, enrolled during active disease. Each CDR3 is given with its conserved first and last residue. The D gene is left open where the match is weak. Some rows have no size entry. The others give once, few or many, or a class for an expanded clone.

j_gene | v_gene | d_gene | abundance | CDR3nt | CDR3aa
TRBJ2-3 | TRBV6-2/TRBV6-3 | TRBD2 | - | TGTGCCAGCAGTGATATAGCGGGGGAGGGAGATACGCAGTATTTT | CASSDIAGEGDTQYF
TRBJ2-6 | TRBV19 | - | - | TGTGCCAGTAGTATAGCTGGCGGAAGCTCTGGGGCCAACGTCCTGACTTTC | CASSIAGGSSGANVLTF
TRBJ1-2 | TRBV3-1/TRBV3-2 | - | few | TGTGCCAGCAGCCAACAACAGTTAACTAACTATGGCTACACCTTC | CASSQQQLTNYGYTF
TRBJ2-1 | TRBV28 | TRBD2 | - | TGTGCCAGCAGTAAACTAGCGGGGGTGAGCAATGAGCAGTTCTTC | CASSKLAGVSNEQFF
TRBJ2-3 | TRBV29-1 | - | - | TGCAGCGTTACGGGGGTAGGTGGTACGCAGTATTTT | CSVTGVGGTQYF
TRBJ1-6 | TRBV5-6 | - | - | TGTGCCAGCAGCTTGGATGGCAGTGTTACACCCCTCCACTTT | CASSLDGSVTPLHF
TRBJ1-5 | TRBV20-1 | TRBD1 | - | TGCAGTGCTAGTCCCCCAGGGGGCGATCAGCCCCAGCATTTT | CSASPPGGDQPQHF
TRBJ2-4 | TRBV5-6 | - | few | TGTGCCAGCAGCGCACCAGGCGAGGGAGAAAACATTCAGTACTTC | CASSAPGEGENIQYF
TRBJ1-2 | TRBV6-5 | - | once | TGTGCCAGCAGTTACTCGACGGGCTATGGCTACACCTTC | CASSYSTGYGYTF
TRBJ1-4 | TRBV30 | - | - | TGTGCCTGGAGGTCCGGCAGCGTAGCGGGAGGTAATGAAAAACTGTTTTTT | CAWRSGSVAGGNEKLFF
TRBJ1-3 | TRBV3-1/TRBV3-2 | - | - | TGTGCCAGCAGCCACCCGAGAGGTGCGAGAAACACCATATATTTT | CASSHPRGARNTIYF
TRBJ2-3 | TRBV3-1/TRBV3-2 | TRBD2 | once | TGTGCCAGCAGCCAAGATAGGGTGTATCCAGCTAGCGGGGGGAACACAGATACGCAGTATTTT | CASSQDRVYPASGGNTDTQYF
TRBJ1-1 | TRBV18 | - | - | TGTGCCAGCTCACCAACGGGGAAGAGGAGGAACACTGAAGCTTTCTTT | CASSPTGKRRNTEAFF
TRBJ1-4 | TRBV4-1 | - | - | TGCGCCAGCAGCCAGACCGGGACAATGGCTGCAACTAATGAAAAACTGTTTTTT | CASSQTGTMAATNEKLFF
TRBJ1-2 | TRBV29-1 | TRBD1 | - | TGCAGCGTCCGGGACAGGGGCCACTATGGCTACACCTTC | CSVRDRGHYGYTF
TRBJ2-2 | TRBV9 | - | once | TGTGCCAGCAGCGTAGAGAGGGCGGCTTCGAACACCGGGGAGCTGTTTTTT | CASSVERAASNTGELFF